This TCR beta chain was found in a study of CD8+ T cells in alopecia areata. Background on the study: C3H/HeJ donors aged roughly 6-13 months with spontaneous alopecia supplied skin grafted onto approximately 6-10-week-old female C3H/HeJ mice.

cDNA reverse transcribed from extracted RNA served as the sequencing template. The method was immunoSEQ multiplex PCR; TCRdb's version includes in-frame clones alone and lacks a portion of them. The profile covers approximately 300,000 clones, none occurring a single time. Findings and caveats of the study: Clonality in lesional scalp, especially alopecia totalis/universalis, exceeded that of normal scalp. Scalp sample sequencing also detects resident alphabeta T cells of normal skin.

Points on this clone: Its antigen is unidentified. Possible read error: a much larger clone is one base away. Mouse gene names apply. Read data end 4 residues before the CDR3 end; the end is taken from the germline J gene.

The CDR3 extends over 14 amino acids. Germline assignment: CDR1 FNHDT and CDR2 SITEND (reference sequence). J lost 0 bases, V lost 5 bases, and 3 bases had no gene match. A sort of pooled cutaneous lymph node cells used CD4, CD8alpha, NKG2D, NKG2ACE and other stains. The sequenced sample was CD4+ T cells sorted from a lymph node. This clonotype originated in a C3H/HeJ mouse with alopecia areata. For this strain, the MHC haplotype corresponds to H2-k. V and J are TRBV19 and TRBJ2-3, with 7 bases matching TRBD1. CDR3 sequence reads: CASSEQGSAETLYF. Incomplete CDR3 DNA: TGTGCCAGCAGCGAACAGGGGAGTGCAGAA.